Listed below are T cell receptor beta chains from one sample, sequenced in a study of blood T cell repertoires in COVID-19. This table comes from immunoSEQ multiplex PCR, and its TCRdb copy is limited to in-frame clones, with some not included. The repertoire includes 150,000 or so clones, about 86% of them detected once, and less than 2% sits in the top ten. The sample consisted of peripheral blood. The source is a woman aged 60-75 years with acute or convalescent COVID-19. The CDR3 runs from the conserved cysteine through the conserved F or W. A D gene is named only where the DNA matches it firmly. Rows may omit the clone size; those that give it use once, few, many or a size class.

clone size	V gene	J gene	D gene	CDR3 DNA	CDR3 protein
-	TRBV5-4	TRBJ1-3	-	TGTGCCAGCAGCTTGGATAGCGTAGACTCTGGAAACACCATATATTTT	CASSLDSVDSGNTIYF
-	TRBV28	TRBJ2-1	TRBD2	TGTGCCAGCAGTTTTGTTAGCGGGGGGGCCTATGAGCAGTTCTTC	CASSFVSGGAYEQFF
-	TRBV30	TRBJ2-7	TRBD1	TGTGCCTGGAGTGTAGGGACAGATAGCTCCTACGAGCAGTACTTC	CAWSVGTDSSYEQYF
-	TRBV11-2	TRBJ2-7	TRBD2	TGTGCCAGCAGCTTTTTTAGCGGGGGGGCCTACGAGCAGTACTTC	CASSFFSGGAYEQYF
-	TRBV5-1	TRBJ1-1	TRBD1	TGCGCCAGCAGCAGGGACAGGGGTCTTTCGGGGGACACTGAAGCTTTCTTT	CASSRDRGLSGDTEAFF
few	TRBV11-3	TRBJ2-3	-	TGTGCCAGCAGCTTAGGTGGCAGGAGCACAGATACGCAGTATTTT	CASSLGGRSTDTQYF
-	TRBV19	TRBJ2-6	-	TGTGCCAGTAGTTCAGTACAGGGTTCTGGGGCCAACGTCCTGACTTTC	CASSSVQGSGANVLTF
few	TRBV18	TRBJ2-7	-	TGTGCCAGCTCAGCAGGACTAAACTACGAGCAGTACTTC	CASSAGLNYEQYF
-	TRBV5-1	TRBJ1-2	TRBD1	TGCGCCAGCAGCCCCGGGACAGGGGGGGTAGGCTACACCTTC	CASSPGTGGVGYTF
-	TRBV7-2	TRBJ2-3	-	TGTGCCAGCAGCTTATCGTCCGATACGCAGTATTTT	CASSLSSDTQYF
-	TRBV9	TRBJ2-3	TRBD2	TGTGCCAGCTCTGCGACTAGCGGGGGTTCAGATACGCAGTATTTT	CASSATSGGSDTQYF
-	TRBV6-5	TRBJ2-7	-	TGTGCCAGCACACAAGGCCCTACTAGCTCCTACGAGCAGTACTTC	CASTQGPTSSYEQYF
-	TRBV5-8	TRBJ2-2	-	TGTGCCAGCAGCTTATTTGGGAGCACCGGGGAGCTGTTTTTT	CASSLFGSTGELFF
-	TRBV19	TRBJ2-6	-	TGTGCCAGTAGTAAAGAGGGGGAGGGCTCTGGGGCCAACGTCCTGACTTTC	CASSKEGEGSGANVLTF
-	TRBV7-8	TRBJ2-2	TRBD2	TGTGCCAGCAGCTTTCCCCGGAGACTAGCGGGGGCTGCCGGGGAGCTGTTTTTT	CASSFPRRLAGAAGELFF
-	TRBV7-9	TRBJ1-1	-	TGTGCCAGCAGCGTTCCCCCTGGGGGCCATTTTGTGAACACTGAAGCTTTCTTT	CASSVPPGGHFVNTEAFF
few	TRBV30	TRBJ1-2	TRBD1	TGTGCCTGGAGTACGACTTCTTACAGGGGAATTGGCTATGGCTACACCTTC	CAWSTTSYRGIGYGYTF
-	TRBV24-1	TRBJ2-1	-	TGTGCCACCAGTGATGTCGGGAATTCCTACTCCTACAATGAGCAGTTCTTC	CATSDVGNSYSYNEQFF
-	TRBV18	TRBJ1-5	-	TGTGCCAGCTCAGCCGTTGAGGATCAGCCCCAGCATTTT	CASSAVEDQPQHF
-	TRBV9	TRBJ2-5	TRBD2	TGTGCCAGCTCGGCTAGCGGGGACCCCAGGGAGACCCAGTACTTC	CASSASGDPRETQYF
-	TRBV29-1	TRBJ1-2	TRBD1	TGCAGCGTTTACAGGGGGCTTGGCTACACCTTC	CSVYRGLGYTF
-	TRBV10-3	TRBJ1-4	-	TGTGCCATCAGTGAGATGGTTGGGGGCGGAGGAAAACTGTTTTTT	CAISEMVGGGGKLFF
-	TRBV7-8	TRBJ1-1	TRBD1	TGTGCCAGCAGCCGATCAAGGACAGGTGGTTGGGAAGAAGCTTTCTTT	CASSRSRTGGWEEAFF